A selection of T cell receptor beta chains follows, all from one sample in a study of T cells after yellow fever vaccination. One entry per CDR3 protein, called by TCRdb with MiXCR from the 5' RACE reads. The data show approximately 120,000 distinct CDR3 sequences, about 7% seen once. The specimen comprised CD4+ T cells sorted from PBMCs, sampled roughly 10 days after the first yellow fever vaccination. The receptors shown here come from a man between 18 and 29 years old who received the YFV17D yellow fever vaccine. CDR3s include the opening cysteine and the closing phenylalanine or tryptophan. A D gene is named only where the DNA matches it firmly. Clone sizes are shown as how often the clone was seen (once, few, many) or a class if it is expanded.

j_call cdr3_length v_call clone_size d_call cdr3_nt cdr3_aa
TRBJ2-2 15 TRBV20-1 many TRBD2 TGCAGTGCTCGGTATAGCGGGGGGGCCACCGGGGAGCTGTTTTTT CSARYSGGATGELFF
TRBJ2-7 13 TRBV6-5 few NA TGTGCCAGCAGTTACCGACAACTCTCCCAGCAGTACTTC CASSYRQLSQQYF
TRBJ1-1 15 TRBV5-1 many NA TGCGCCAGCTGGGAACAGGACACTCCGAACACTGAAGCTTTCTTT CASWEQDTPNTEAFF
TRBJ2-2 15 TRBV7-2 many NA TGTGCCAGCAGCTCCCCCCGACAGCGGACCGGGGAGCTGTTTTTT CASSSPRQRTGELFF
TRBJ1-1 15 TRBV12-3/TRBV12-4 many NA TGTGCCAGCAGTTTAGTGGGCAGTGACAACACTGAAGCTTTCTTT CASSLVGSDNTEAFF
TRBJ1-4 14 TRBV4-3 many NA TGCGCCAGCAGCCAAGATATTGTAAATGAAAAACTGTTTTTT CASSQDIVNEKLFF
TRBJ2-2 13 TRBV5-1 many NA TGCGCCAGCAAAGGGGGGGACACCGGGGAGCTGTTTTTT CASKGGDTGELFF
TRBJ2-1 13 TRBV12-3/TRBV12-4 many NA TGTGCCAGCAGTTTCGCCCCTAGCAATGAGCAGTTCTTC CASSFAPSNEQFF
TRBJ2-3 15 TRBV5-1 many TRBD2 TGCGCCAGCAGCCAACTAGCGGTATCTGGTCATACGCAGTATTTT CASSQLAVSGHTQYF
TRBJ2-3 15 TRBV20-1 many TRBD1 TGCAGTGCTATACCCGGGACAGGGGTAAAAGATACGCAGTATTTT CSAIPGTGVKDTQYF